This entry lists 10 T cell receptor beta chains sequenced from one sample in a study of PD-1 blockade in classical Hodgkin lymphoma. In every patient, relapse followed autologous stem cell transplantation, while exposure to brentuximab vedotin differed. Measured with immunoSEQ multiplex PCR; TCRdb has only the in-frame clones, and not every one. The data show nearly 100,000 clones, with roughly 84% seen just once and 9% to 15% held by the top ten. The sample was peripheral blood mononuclear cells (PBMCs), taken at baseline. The receptors were gathered from a human donor with classical Hodgkin lymphoma.

This sequence joins TRBV7-9 and TRBJ2-3; 13 bases are shared with TRBD2. Germline assignment: CDR1 SEHNR and CDR2 FQNEAQ (reference sequence). The V gene end was trimmed by 4 bases and the J gene end by 2 bases; junction bases not matched to a gene: 6. CDR3 length: 17 residues. CDR3 residues: CASSSRLAGGPTDTQYF. DNA for the CDR3: TGTGCCAGCAGCTCCAGACTAGCGGGAGGTCCCACAGATACGCAGTATTTT.

V gene TRBV6-5 combines with J gene TRBJ2-7, with 7 bases identical to TRBD1. V gave up 5 bases and J gave up 4 bases; unmatched junction bases: 11. CDR1 is MNHEY and CDR2 is SVGAGI in the germline V gene. The CDR3 extends over 15 amino acids. The CDR3 sequence is CASSASPGQLYEQYF. The CDR3 bases are TGTGCCAGCAGTGCCTCCCCGGGACAGCTATACGAGCAGTACTTC.

The rearrangement uses TRBV27 and TRBJ1-2, with 7 bases lining up with TRBD1. Germline assignment: CDR1 MNHEY and CDR2 SMNVEV (reference sequence). The V gene end was trimmed by 5 bases and the J gene end by 1 base; junction bases not matched to a gene: 16. The CDR3 contains 18 residues. The CDR3 coding sequence is TGTGCCAGCAGTACCATACAGGGGCAGATTAATCTTAACTATGGCTACACCTTC. Its protein is CASSTIQGQINLNYGYTF.

The chain is built from TRBV5-1 and TRBJ2-7, with D possibly being TRBD2 (6 bases). This CDR3 has 14 amino acids. Trimming cost V 5 bases and J 2 bases, with 14 bases left between them. Germline CDR1 and CDR2: SGHRS and YFSETQ. CDR3 bases: TGCGCCAGCAGTACGAGCGGGCGCACCTACGAGCAGTACTTC. It encodes CASSTSGRTYEQYF.

J is TRBJ2-7 and V is TRBV20-1, with a possible D match to TRBD1 (5 bases). V was pared by 4 bases and J by 3 bases, with 7 bases between. The length of the CDR3 is 11 residues. Germline V gene data show CDR1 as DFQATT and CDR2 as SNEGSKA (reference sequence). Here the CDR3 reads CSATTDYEQYF. The CDR3 DNA reads as TGCAGTGCTACGACAGACTACGAGCAGTACTTC.

The chain has TRBV27 and TRBJ2-1, with a weak D call TRBD2 (6 bases). Trimming pared 5 bases from V and 8 bases from J, leaving 31 bases between. The CDR3 spans 19 residues. The germline V gene encodes CDR1 MNHEY and CDR2 SMNVEV (reference sequence). The CDR3 loop reads CASSPRKGAGVGGQYEQFF. CDR3 nucleotide sequence: TGTGCCAGCAGTCCCCGGAAGGGCGCCGGGGTAGGAGGGCAATATGAGCAGTTCTTC.

This clone was counted between two and nine times. The chain couples TRBV19 to TRBJ1-2; 8 bases line up with TRBD1. CDR1 LNHDA and CDR2 SQIVND come from the germline V gene (reference sequence). With 4 bases clipped from V and 5 bases from J, the junction kept 9 bases outside the gene matches. The CDR3 spans 15 residues. The CDR3 loop reads CASSTGTGLRYGYTF. In nucleotides, the CDR3 is TGTGCCAGTAGTACCGGGACAGGTCTCCGGTATGGCTACACCTTC. Supplemented by reference TRBV19 and TRBJ1-2, the full variable domain reads DGGITQSPKYLFRKEGQNVTLSCEQNLNHDAMYWYRQDPGQGLRLIYYSQIVNDFQKGDIAEGYSVSREKKESFPLTVTSAQKNPTAFYLCASSTGTGLRYGYTFGSGTRLTVV.

The J gene is TRBJ2-5, the V gene TRBV19; D gene uncertain. CDR1 and CDR2 (germline): LNHDA, SQIVND (reference sequence). Trimming pared 4 bases from V and 5 bases from J, leaving 8 bases between. The CDR3 totals 12 residues. CDR3 in DNA: TGTGCCAGTAGTAGGGGTGGGGAGACCCAGTACTTC. It specifies CASSRGGETQYF.

This clone was seen only a few times. Other DNA sequences of this sample code for an identical CDR3. DNA for the CDR3: TGTGCCAGCAGCCCAGGGGGCACTGAAGCTTTCTTT. It specifies CASSPGGTEAFF. This rearrangement joins TRBV6-6 to TRBJ1-1; 7 bases are shared with TRBD1. Germline V gives CDR1 MNHNY, CDR2 SVGAGI (reference sequence). CDR3 size: 12 residues. Trimming at V came to 6 bases and at J to 4 bases, leaving 2 bases not matched to a gene.

V and J are TRBV4-1 and TRBJ2-1; 15 bases are a match to TRBD2. There are 17 residues in the CDR3. The germline CDR1 and CDR2 sequences are MGHRA and YSYEKL. V gave up 2 bases and J gave up 9 bases; unmatched junction bases: 8. The CDR3 region has the DNA TGCGCCAGCAGCCAAAGGACTAGCGGGAGGGCCGGGGGTGAGCAGTTCTTC. Its translation is CASSQRTSGRAGGEQFF.